The 18 T cell receptor beta chains reported below all come from one sample, sequenced in a study of PD-1 blockade in classical Hodgkin lymphoma. Sequencing used immunoSEQ multiplex PCR; TCRdb keeps in-frame clones, though not all of them. The table has 19,000 or so clones, 76% seen once. Time point: cycle 4 day 1 (C4D1), after more than five weeks of nivolumab. No patient escaped relapse after autologous stem cell transplantation, and brentuximab vedotin exposure varied. The sequenced sample was peripheral blood mononuclear cells (PBMCs), obtained before the fourth cycle of nivolumab. The origin of the receptors is a human donor with classical Hodgkin lymphoma.

The genes are TRBV2 and TRBJ2-2; 8 bases line up with TRBD2. V dropped 4 bases and J dropped 5; count of bases not matched to a gene: 6. The CDR3 has 15 residues. Germline CDR1 SNHLY, CDR2 FYNNEI. CDR3 coding DNA: TGTGCCAGCAGTGGCCCGGGACTAGGGACCGGGGAGCTGTTTTTT. It codes for CASSGPGLGTGELFF.

This clone was found a few times. V is TRBV4-1 and J is TRBJ1-1; no clear D gene. The germline V gene encodes CDR1 MGHRA and CDR2 YSYEKL. Trimming pared 3 bases from V and 9 bases from J, leaving 17 bases between. The CDR3 runs 14 residues. The CDR3 nucleotides read TGCGCCAGCAGCCAGGCGAAAGACGGACGAAAAGCTTTCTTT. As protein: CASSQAKDGRKAFF.

This clone was recorded once. The rearrangement links TRBV28 to TRBJ2-5, with D perhaps given as TRBD1 or TRBD2 (5 bases each). Germline V gene lookup returns CDR1 MDHEN and CDR2 SYDVKM. V shed 7 bases and J shed 5 bases, with 23 bases lying between them. The CDR3 length is 16 residues. CDR3 sequence: CASTPVPGPYRETQYF. CDR3 sequence (DNA): TGTGCCAGCACTCCTGTCCCGGGACCTTATCGGGAGACCCAGTACTTC.

The chain employs TRBV7-9 and TRBJ1-5; 9 bases match TRBD1. This CDR3 spans 15 amino acids. Trimming removed 5 bases from V and 2 bases from J; junction bases left unmatched: 4. The germline CDR1 and CDR2 sequences are SEHNR and FQNEAQ (reference sequence). The CDR3 loop is CASSRDRVGNQPQHF. DNA of the CDR3: TGTGCCAGCAGCCGGGACAGGGTCGGCAATCAGCCCCAGCATTTT. Using reference TRBV7-9 and TRBJ1-5 for the parts outside the CDR3, the full variable domain is DTGVSQNPRHKITKRGQNVTFRCDPISEHNRLYWYRQTLGQGPEFLTYFQNEAQLEKSRLLSDRFSAERPKGSFSTLEIQRTEQGDSAMYLCASSRDRVGNQPQHFGDGTRLSIL.

Only one count was recorded for this clone. For the CDR3, the DNA is TGCGCCAGCAGCAGACAGGGGTTCCCTAATGAAAAACTGTTTTTT. Translating gives CASSRQGFPNEKLFF. V is TRBV5-1 and J is TRBJ1-4; 8 bases agree with TRBD1. The CDR3 consists of 15 residues. CDR1 is SGHRS and CDR2 is YFSETQ in the germline V gene. V was clipped by 4 bases and J by 3 bases; unmatched bases: 5. The entire variable domain, with the rest obtained from reference TRBV5-1 and TRBJ1-4, is as follows: KAGVTQTPRYLIKTRGQQVTLSCSPISGHRSVSWYQQTPGQGLQFLFEYFSETQRNKGNFPGRFSGRQFSNSRSEMNVSTLELGDSALYLCASSRQGFPNEKLFFGSGTQLSVL.

The rearrangement links TRBV6-4 to TRBJ2-2, with D possibly TRBD1 on 5 matching bases. The ends were cut back, 7 bases at V and 2 bases at J, with 20 bases in the middle. The CDR3 runs 17 residues. Germline loops: CDR1 MRHNA, CDR2 SNTAGT. CDR3 nucleotide sequence: TGTGCCAGCACCGACCCCGCAGGGCTGGGAAACACCGGGGAGCTGTTTTTT. Its protein product is CASTDPAGLGNTGELFF.

The J gene is TRBJ2-7, the V gene TRBV5-1; D uncertain. This CDR3 comprises 14 residues. V lost 4 bases and J 3 bases, leaving 14 bases between the germline ends. The germline V gene encodes CDR1 SGHRS and CDR2 YFSETQ. The CDR3 region is CASSPDGRSYEQYF. The CDR3 DNA is TGCGCCAGCAGCCCCGACGGACGGAGCTACGAGCAGTACTTC.

CDR3 coding DNA: TGTGCCAGTAGTATAGATCAAGCGCGGGGTCAGCCCCAGCATTTT. It encodes CASSIDQARGQPQHF. The V gene is TRBV19, the J gene TRBJ1-5, with D uncertain. Germline V gene data show CDR1 as LNHDA and CDR2 as SQIVND (reference sequence). This CDR3 region has 15 residues. V was clipped by 0 bases and J by 6 bases, with 12 bases between them.

The chain couples TRBV29-1 to TRBJ2-1, with unresolved D. This CDR3 is 13 amino acids long. V lost 2 bases and J lost 1, with 6 bases in between. Germline V gives CDR1 SQVTM, CDR2 ANQGSEA. The CDR3 DNA follows: TGCAGCGTTGAACAGCGTTCCTACAATGAGCAGTTCTTC. It translates to CSVEQRSYNEQFF.

The V call is TRBV18, the J call TRBJ2-7; D might be TRBD2 (6 bases). Trimming shortened V by 3 bases and J by 2 bases, and 14 bases separated the two germline ends. CDR3 size: 15 residues. Germline V gene data show CDR1 as KGHSH and CDR2 as LQKENI. The CDR3 reads CASSPRETPAYEQYF. CDR3 coding DNA: TGTGCCAGCTCACCCCGGGAGACCCCGGCCTACGAGCAGTACTTC. Using reference TRBV18 and TRBJ2-7 for the parts outside the CDR3, the full variable domain is NAGVMQNPRHLVRRRGQEARLRCSPMKGHSHVYWYRQLPEEGLKFMVYLQKENIIDESGMPKERFSAEFPKEGPSILRIQQVVRGDSAAYFCASSPRETPAYEQYFGPGTRLTVT.

The chain uses TRBV7-9 and TRBJ2-1; D uncertain. Trimming pared 8 bases from V and 10 bases from J, leaving 6 bases between. The germline V gene encodes CDR1 SEHNR and CDR2 FQNEAQ (reference sequence). CDR3 length: 9 amino acids. CDR3 region: CASDDEQFF. CDR3 bases: TGTGCCAGCGACGACGAGCAGTTCTTC.

The CDR3, as DNA: TGTGCCACCAGCATCCCATGGGGGCAGGGGAGGTACGAGCAGTACTTC. Amino acid sequence: CATSIPWGQGRYEQYF. This sequence joins TRBV15 and TRBJ2-7, with D perhaps given as TRBD1 or TRBD2 (6 bases each). In germline, CDR1 is LNHNV, CDR2 YYDKDF (reference sequence). V was pared by 4 bases and J by 4 bases, with 20 bases between. This CDR3 is 16 amino acids long.

This chain connects TRBV4-2 to TRBJ2-2; D is unclear. The CDR3 sequence is 14 residues long. Per germline, CDR1 LGHNA and CDR2 YNFKEQ. V dropped 4 bases and J dropped 2 bases, with 8 bases sitting between them. The CDR3 protein is CASSRETNTGELFF. The CDR3 region has the DNA TGTGCCAGCAGCCGGGAAACTAACACCGGGGAGCTGTTTTTT.

The rearrangement links TRBV6-1 to TRBJ1-1; D call uncertain. Looked up from germline, CDR1 is MNHNS and CDR2 is SASEGT. This CDR3 region has 11 residues. Deletions cut 8 bases from V and 6 bases from J, with 10 bases between. CDR3: CASGVGSEAFF. The CDR3, as DNA: TGTGCCAGCGGCGTCGGGTCTGAAGCTTTCTTT.

The chain has TRBV6-1 and TRBJ1-5; D gene uncertain. V was pared by 8 bases and J by 2 bases, with 13 bases between. The CDR3 has 14 amino acids. Germline assignment: CDR1 MNHNS and CDR2 SASEGT. In nucleotides, the CDR3 is TGTGCCAGCTGCCCGACGGTAGGCAATCAGCCCCAGCATTTT. This gives the protein CASCPTVGNQPQHF.

The chain carries TRBV4-3 and TRBJ2-7; TRBD1 matches 10 bases. This CDR3 spans 16 amino acids. V trimming: 4 bases; J trimming: 6 bases; junction bases outside the gene matches: 12. Per the germline V gene, CDR1 is LGHNA and CDR2 is YSLEER. The CDR3 loop is CASSRTNRDRGSEQYF. CDR3 DNA sequence: TGCGCCAGCAGCCGCACAAACCGGGACAGGGGTAGCGAGCAGTACTTC.

The chain carries TRBV27 and TRBJ1-1, with unresolved D. The CDR3 extends over 13 amino acids. Germline V gene lookup returns CDR1 MNHEY and CDR2 SMNVEV (reference sequence). The ends were cut back, 2 bases at V and 3 bases at J, with 7 bases in the middle. Here the CDR3 reads CASSLQADTEAFF. The CDR3 DNA sequence: TGTGCCAGCAGTTTACAGGCCGACACTGAAGCTTTCTTT.

This clone was counted once. The rearrangement links TRBV5-4 to TRBJ2-1; weak D call: TRBD2 (5 bases). V lost 5 bases and J 4 bases, leaving 16 bases between the germline ends. Germline V gene lookup returns CDR1 SGHNT and CDR2 YYREEE (reference sequence). The CDR3 covers 15 residues. The chain's CDR3 is CASSGLALGYNEQFF. The CDR3 region has the DNA TGTGCCAGCAGTGGACTGGCGCTTGGGTACAATGAGCAGTTCTTC.